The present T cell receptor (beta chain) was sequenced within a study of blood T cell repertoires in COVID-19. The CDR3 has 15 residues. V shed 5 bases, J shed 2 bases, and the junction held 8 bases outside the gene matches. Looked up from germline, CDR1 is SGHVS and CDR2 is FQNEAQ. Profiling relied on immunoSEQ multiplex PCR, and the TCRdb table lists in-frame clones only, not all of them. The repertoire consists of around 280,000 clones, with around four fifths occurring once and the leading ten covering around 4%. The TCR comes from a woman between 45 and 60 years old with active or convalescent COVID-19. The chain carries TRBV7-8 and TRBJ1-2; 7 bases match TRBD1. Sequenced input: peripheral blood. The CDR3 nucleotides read TGTGCCAGCAGCGTGATACAGGGGCGGAACTATGGCTACACCTTC. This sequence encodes CASSVIQGRNYGYTF.